The entry below gives a single TCR beta chain sequence along with its context. The antigen is undetermined. Researchers ran the PCR with 60 Vbeta and 13 Jbeta primers. Sequencing was performed with immunoSEQ multiplex PCR; in TCRdb, only in-frame clones are kept and a portion is missing. The table lists 140,000 or so clones, over 55% of them singletons. The sample originates from a study of cytomegalovirus exposure and HLA in healthy donors. In germline, CDR1 is SGHRS, CDR2 YFSETQ. The CDR3 is 15 residues long. With 0 bases removed from V and 3 bases from J, the gap between germline ends came to 12 bases. General study results and limits: Presence/absence analyses assumed roughly uniform sequencing depth across donors, which may not hold. The investigators catalogued 150 to 200 TCR beta chains as cytomegalovirus-associated.

V and J are TRBV5-1 and TRBJ2-5; a weak D match, TRBD2 (6 bases). This clonotype originated in a man aged 40-49 years in good health and CMV-seronegative. Material: PBMCs. As DNA, the CDR3 is TGCGCCAGCAGCTTGGGGGCCTGGGGGGAAGAGACCCAGTACTTC. Protein product: CASSLGAWGEETQYF.